The 21 T cell receptor beta chains below all came from one sample that was sequenced in a study of lymphopenia after photon versus proton radiotherapy. Clones were sequenced by immunoSEQ multiplex PCR, and TCRdb holds only the in-frame ones, with some missing. The sample lists approximately 65,000 clones, 80% to 90% occurring once. Material: peripheral blood, obtained from a patient treated with proton-based radiotherapy. These receptors were collected from a man of 80 years or more with esophageal cancer.

The chain links TRBV6-5 to TRBJ1-2, with 10 bases fitting TRBD1. Germline V gene data show CDR1 as MNHEY and CDR2 as SVGAGI. The ends lost 2 bases at V and 1 base at J; junction bases unmatched: 4. The CDR3 covers 16 residues. The CDR3 loop reads CASSYTRTGGNYGYTF. The CDR3 nucleotides read TGTGCCAGCAGTTACACGCGGACAGGGGGTAACTATGGCTACACCTTC.

The genes are TRBV6-4 and TRBJ2-1, with 9 bases identical to TRBD2. V lost 5 bases and J lost 8; bases outside the gene matches: 10. Germline CDR1 MRHNA, CDR2 SNTAGT. CDR3 size: 15 residues. The DNA of the CDR3 is TGTGCCAGCAGTCTCCGCGGGAGGGCCGTCGATGAGCAGTTCTTC. Its protein is CASSLRGRAVDEQFF.

A few counts support this clone. The rearrangement joins TRBV6-5 to TRBJ1-5; the D is unclear. This CDR3 has 14 residues. Trimming pared 6 bases from V and 0 bases from J, leaving 9 bases between. Germline CDR1 is MNHEY and CDR2 is SVGAGI. CDR3 sequence: CASSRDRSNQPQHF. The CDR3, as DNA: TGTGCCAGCAGCCGCGACCGTAGCAATCAGCCCCAGCATTTT.

CDR3 DNA sequence: TGTGCCAGTAGTGCCCAGGGGATCCTCACAGATACGCAGTATTTT. It specifies CASSAQGILTDTQYF. The chain is built from TRBV19 and TRBJ2-3; TRBD1 might be the D (6 bases). Trimming pared 5 bases from V and 2 bases from J, leaving 14 bases between. This CDR3 has 15 residues. The germline V gene encodes CDR1 LNHDA and CDR2 SQIVND (reference sequence).

V and J are TRBV4-3 and TRBJ2-7; 9 nucleotides match TRBD1. The CDR3 has 15 amino acids. V lost 1 base, J lost 2 bases, and 3 bases stayed unmatched. Germline V gene sequence: CDR1 LGHNA, CDR2 YSLEER. Here the CDR3 reads CASSQVWTGAYEQYF. The CDR3 region has the DNA TGCGCCAGCAGCCAAGTGTGGACAGGGGCCTACGAGCAGTACTTC.

The chain carries TRBV19 and TRBJ1-2, with TRBD1 as a possible D gene (6 bases). This CDR3 is 15 amino acids long. The germline V and J ends were trimmed by 3 bases and 2 bases, with 13 bases remaining between them. The germline V gene has CDR1 LNHDA and CDR2 SQIVND (reference sequence). The DNA of the CDR3 is TGTGCCAGTAGTATTTCCTGGGGGCGCAACTATGGCTACACCTTC. Protein product: CASSISWGRNYGYTF.

In its sample, this clone was seen once. This chain connects TRBV2 to TRBJ2-7; D gene unclear. CDR1 is SNHLY, CDR2 FYNNEI, per germline. The V end lost 8 bases, the J end lost 1 base, and 12 bases lay between the germline ends. The CDR3 covers 13 residues. The CDR3 nucleotides are TGTGCCAGCGTCAGGCGCCAGTCCTACGAGCAGTACTTC. Amino acid sequence: CASVRRQSYEQYF.

The V call is TRBV7-9, the J call TRBJ1-4, with D possibly TRBD1 on 5 matching bases. The CDR3 contains 13 residues. The V and J ends lost 5 bases and 10 bases respectively, with 14 bases between them. Germline V CDR1 and CDR2: SEHNR, FQNEAQ (reference sequence). The chain's CDR3 is CASSPRGDGKLFF. The DNA of the CDR3 is TGTGCCAGCAGCCCCCGAGGGGACGGAAAACTGTTTTTT.

The chain uses TRBV6-7 and TRBJ2-6, with no clear D. TRBV6-7 is placed among ORFs of uncertain function. The CDR3 extends over 13 amino acids. V lost 6 bases and J lost 2, with 5 bases in between. The CDR3 region has the DNA TGTGCCAGCAGCAGGACTGGGGCCAACGTCCTGACTTTC. Its translation: CASSRTGANVLTF.

This chain connects TRBV5-1 to TRBJ2-1; 9 positions agree with TRBD1. CDR1 SGHRS and CDR2 YFSETQ come from the germline V gene. The CDR3 consists of 14 residues. V was clipped by 0 bases and J by 7 bases; unmatched bases: 2. CDR3 DNA sequence: TGCGCCAGCAGCTTGGGGACAGGGGAGAATGAGCAGTTCTTC. Protein sequence: CASSLGTGENEQFF.

The V call is TRBV11-2, the J call TRBJ2-2; the D is unclear. This CDR3 has 15 residues. Per the germline V gene, CDR1 is SGHAT and CDR2 is FQNNGV. The germline V and J ends were trimmed by 1 base and 0 bases, with 6 bases remaining between them. The CDR3 sequence is CASSLGFTNTGELFF. In DNA form, the CDR3 reads TGTGCCAGCAGCTTAGGGTTTACGAACACCGGGGAGCTGTTTTTT.

The chain joins TRBV20-1 to TRBJ1-1; D ambiguous. Trimming left V 5 bases short and J 6 bases short, with 10 bases between. The germline gives CDR1 DFQATT, CDR2 SNEGSKA (reference sequence). The CDR3 is 11 residues long. CDR3 sequence: CSAGPGSEAFF. DNA for the CDR3: TGCAGTGCTGGGCCCGGATCTGAAGCTTTCTTT.

On this clone itself: The junction departs from germline at one end; a sequencing error may be responsible. The chain uses TRBV7-7 and TRBJ2-5, with 7 bases fitting TRBD1. The length of the CDR3 is 14 residues. Germline CDR1 reads SSHAT; CDR2 reads FNYEAQ (reference sequence). CDR3 nucleotides: TGTGCTAGCAGCTCAGGACAGGACCAAGAGACCCAGTACTTC. It specifies CASSSGQDQETQYF. The full variable domain, completed using reference TRBV7-7 and TRBJ2-5, is GAGVSQSPRYKVTKRGQDVTLRCDPISSHATLYWYQQALGQGPEFLTYFNYEAQPDKSGLPSDRFSAERPEGSISTLTIQRTEQRDSAMYRCASSSGQDQETQYFGPGTRLLVL.

The chain has TRBV6-5 and TRBJ1-2, with D hard to call. V shed 2 bases and J shed 7 bases, with 11 bases lying between them. CDR1 and CDR2 (germline): MNHEY, SVGAGI. This CDR3 spans 13 amino acids. The CDR3 reads CASSYRAALGYTF. The CDR3 nucleotides are TGTGCCAGCAGTTACCGGGCCGCTCTTGGCTACACCTTC.

V gene TRBV6-5 combines with J gene TRBJ2-3; 8 bases align to TRBD1. The V gene's germline CDR1 is MNHEY and CDR2 SVGAGI. The V segment lost 5 bases and the J segment 2 bases; nucleotides outside the gene matches: 6. The length of the CDR3 is 15 residues. The DNA for the CDR3 is TGTGCCAGCAGTCCCCCGGACAGGGACACAGATACGCAGTATTTT. This sequence encodes CASSPPDRDTDTQYF.

V gene TRBV13 combines with J gene TRBJ2-2; 8 bases fit TRBD2. The CDR3 is made up of 17 amino acids. CDR1 and CDR2 (germline): PRHDT, FYEKMQ (reference sequence). Trimming cost V 0 bases and J 4 bases; bases outside gene matches: 7. CDR3 in amino acids: CASSLGLTSGPTGELFF. The CDR3 region has the DNA TGTGCCAGCAGCTTAGGCCTTACTAGCGGACCCACCGGGGAGCTGTTTTTT.

The chain is built from TRBV18 and TRBJ2-7, with D perhaps matching TRBD2 (5 bases). The CDR3 contains 14 residues. Trimming took 8 bases from V and 7 from J, leaving 21 bases between them. Germline CDR1 is KGHSH and CDR2 is LQKENI. In DNA form, the CDR3 reads TGTGCCAGCCAACCGGAAACTAGTACGAGAGAGCAGTACTTC. This sequence encodes CASQPETSTREQYF.

V usage is TRBV9 and J usage is TRBJ1-4; D call uncertain. Germline-derived CDR1 and CDR2 are SGDLS and YYNGEE. V lost 3 bases, J lost 7 bases, and 16 bases lay in between. CDR3 length: 15 residues. The CDR3 loop reads CASSGYMGRGEKLFF. The CDR3 bases are TGTGCCAGCAGCGGATACATGGGCAGAGGTGAAAAACTGTTTTTT.

This chain uses TRBV4-1 with TRBJ1-5; maybe TRBD1 (5 bases). The germline gives CDR1 MGHRA, CDR2 YSYEKL. V dropped 0 bases and J dropped 9 bases, with 12 bases sitting between them. The CDR3 covers 14 residues. The CDR3 loop reads CASSQDLRGSPQHF. DNA of the CDR3: TGCGCCAGCAGCCAAGATCTCCGGGGGTCGCCCCAGCATTTT.

This chain uses TRBV6-1 with TRBJ2-7; possibly TRBD1 for D (6 bases). The V and J ends lost 5 bases and 7 bases respectively, with 18 bases between them. The CDR3 has 14 amino acids. Germline values: CDR1 MNHNS, CDR2 SASEGT. CDR3: CASSPSTGPWEQYF. DNA of the CDR3: TGTGCCAGCAGTCCCTCGACAGGACCTTGGGAGCAGTACTTC.

The chain links TRBV28 to TRBJ1-1; 10 nucleotides align to TRBD1. Germline CDR1 and CDR2: MDHEN and SYDVKM. The V and J ends lost 6 bases and 5 bases, in that order; junction bases with no gene match: 6. The CDR3 extends over 14 amino acids. The CDR3 DNA reads as TGTGCCAGCAGCGAGACAGGGGGCTGGACTGAAGCTTTCTTT. The encoded protein is CASSETGGWTEAFF.